The rows below give T cell receptor beta chains drawn from one sample of a study of CD8+CD57+ T cells in acquired aplastic anemia. Each CDR3 protein is one row after TCRdb ran MiXCR on the reads. The profile shows over 100,000 distinct CDR3 sequences, roughly 40% of them singletons. Sequencing was carried out using sorted CD4+, CD8+, or CD8+CD57+ T cells (not recorded which) from PBMCs. These receptor sequences come from a human donor in good health, serving as a control. The CDR3 runs from the conserved cysteine through the conserved F or W. A D gene is named only where the DNA matches it firmly. The size entry is marked missing in some rows and otherwise reads once, few, many or a size class.

.	TRBV6-1	TRBJ2-7	15	many	CASSEPPRSGYEQYF	TGTGCCAGCAGTGAACCCCCCCGTAGCGGCTACGAGCAGTACTTC
.	TRBV12-3/TRBV12-4	TRBJ1-1	14	many	CASSFRVPSTEAFF	TGTGCCAGCAGTTTTCGCGTCCCGTCCACTGAAGCTTTCTTT
TRBD1	TRBV19	TRBJ2-7	14	.	CASSITAQQGEQYF	TGTGCCAGTAGTATTACAGCACAACAGGGGGAGCAGTACTTC
TRBD2	TRBV12-3/TRBV12-4	TRBJ2-3	16	many	CASSSARTSVTDTQYF	TGTGCCAGCAGTTCCGCTCGGACTAGCGTCACAGATACGCAGTATTTT
.	TRBV5-1	TRBJ2-2	15	.	CASSREGWGTGELFF	TGCGCCAGCAGCCGAGAGGGATGGGGCACCGGGGAGCTGTTTTTT
.	TRBV14	TRBJ2-2	15	.	CASSQFRVRAGELFF	TGTGCCAGCAGCCAGTTTAGGGTGAGGGCCGGGGAGCTGTTTTTT
.	TRBV19	TRBJ2-7	12	once	CALLARAYEQYF	TGTGCCTTGCTAGCGCGGGCCTACGAGCAGTACTTC
.	TRBV12-3/TRBV12-4	TRBJ2-4	14	few	CASSFSLAKNIQYF	TGTGCCAGCAGTTTTAGTCTAGCCAAAAACATTCAGTACTTC
TRBD1	TRBV29-1	TRBJ1-1	14	.	CSATRTGMNTEAFF	TGCAGCGCCACCAGGACAGGGATGAACACTGAAGCTTTCTTT
.	TRBV10-2	TRBJ1-1	15	.	CASRNGGARITEAFF	TGTGCCAGCAGAAATGGGGGGGCTCGAATCACTGAAGCTTTCTTT
TRBD1	TRBV29-1	TRBJ2-5	12	many	CSVADRGGFRRF	TGCAGCGTAGCAGACAGGGGGGGCTTCCGGCGCTTC